The 24 T cell receptor beta chains given below trace back to one sample, sequenced in a study of cytotoxic CD8 clonotypes in ibrutinib-treated CLL. Assay used: immunoSEQ multiplex PCR; TCRdb lists only in-frame clones, some missing. The sample includes approximately 170,000 clones, around nine tenths of them seen just once. Sample: PBMCs, taken at disease progression, from a patient treated with ibrutinib. The receptors here all came from a human donor with chronic lymphocytic leukemia.

The rearrangement links TRBV6-5 to TRBJ2-5, with 11 bases lining up with TRBD2. TRBJ2-7 matches the DNA end more closely, so the J call is doubtful. From germline, CDR1 is MNHEY and CDR2 SVGAGI. The CDR3 is made up of 15 amino acids. The CDR3 DNA sequence: TGTGCCAGCAGTACCGGGACTAGCGGCTCCTACGAGCAGTACTTC. This translates into CASSTGTSGSYEQYF.

The chain carries TRBV7-8 and TRBJ2-3; TRBD2 agrees at 7 bases. The V segment lost 0 bases and the J segment 0 bases; nucleotides outside the gene matches: 6. This CDR3 has 17 amino acids. Germline V gives CDR1 SGHVS, CDR2 FQNEAQ. CDR3 sequence reads: CASSLARGIRSTDTQYF. The CDR3 DNA reads TGTGCCAGCAGCTTAGCGCGGGGGATCCGTAGCACAGATACGCAGTATTTT.

The rearrangement links TRBV9 to TRBJ1-4, with TRBD1 matching 7 bases. Losses at the gene ends were 4 bases for V and 0 bases for J; bases not matched to a gene: 6. The CDR3 is 16 amino acids. The germline V gene encodes CDR1 SGDLS and CDR2 YYNGEE. The DNA for the CDR3 is TGTGCCAGCAGCCTCAGGGACAGCGCAACTAATGAAAAACTGTTTTTT. Translating it yields CASSLRDSATNEKLFF.

The J gene is TRBJ1-2, the V gene TRBV6-5, with D tentatively TRBD1 (6 bases). CDR3 length: 13 amino acids. Trimming stripped 5 bases from V and 6 bases from J, with 13 bases between. Germline CDR1 is MNHEY and CDR2 is SVGAGI. The CDR3 sequence: CASSPQGIDGYTF. The CDR3 DNA follows: TGTGCCAGCAGTCCACAGGGCATAGATGGCTACACCTTC.

This chain connects TRBV7-2 to TRBJ1-5; 8 bases are shared with TRBD1. CDR1 SGHTA and CDR2 FQGNSA come from the germline V gene. The V and J ends lost 5 bases and 2 bases, in that order; junction bases with no gene match: 11. This CDR3 region has 17 residues. Here the CDR3 DNA reads TGTGCCAGCAGCCTTGGACAGGGAGGTATGGGCAATCAGCCCCAGCATTTT. Translation gives CASSLGQGGMGNQPQHF.

The CDR3 region has the DNA TGTGCCAGCAGGCGAGGACTAGCGGCTACCGGGGAGCTGTTTTTT. Protein product: CASRRGLAATGELFF. V gene TRBV28 combines with J gene TRBJ2-2; 10 bases fit TRBD2. This CDR3 contains 15 residues. V lost 6 bases and J lost 5; bases outside the gene matches: 6. Germline CDR1 and CDR2: MDHEN and SYDVKM. Full variable domain (remainder filled in from reference TRBV28 and TRBJ2-2): DVKVTQSSRYLVKRTGEKVFLECVQDMDHENMFWYRQDPGLGLRLIYFSYDVKMKEKGDIPEGYSVSREKKERFSLILESASTNQTSMYLCASRRGLAATGELFFGEGSRLTVL.

The rearrangement joins TRBV29-1 to TRBJ1-2; TRBD1 is a possible D gene (6 bases). This CDR3 comprises 13 residues. Germline V CDR1 and CDR2: SQVTM, ANQGSEA. Deletions cut 2 bases from V and 1 base from J, with 8 bases between. CDR3 nucleotide sequence: TGCAGCGTTGAATGGGGACATAACTATGGCTACACCTTC. As protein: CSVEWGHNYGYTF.

The chain is built from TRBV28 and TRBJ2-3, with D tentatively TRBD2 (5 bases). Germline CDR1 and CDR2: MDHEN and SYDVKM. The CDR3 is 15 amino acids. Trimming took 6 bases from V and 3 from J, leaving 16 bases between them. The chain's CDR3 is CASSRIKRSTDTQYF. DNA for the CDR3: TGTGCCAGCAGCCGGATTAAGCGGAGTACAGATACGCAGTATTTT.

The chain is built from TRBV30 and TRBJ2-7; possible D gene TRBD1, 7 bases. CDR3 length: 15 amino acids. Trimming took off 3 bases at V and 4 bases at J, with 19 bases between the two ends. Germline V gene sequence: CDR1 GTSNPN, CDR2 SVGIG (reference sequence). The CDR3 protein is CAWSPPGGQVYEQYF. The CDR3 DNA sequence: TGTGCCTGGAGCCCCCCAGGGGGGCAAGTGTACGAGCAGTACTTC. The full variable domain, completed using reference TRBV30 and TRBJ2-7, is SQTIHQWPATLVQPVGSPLSLECTVEGTSNPNLYWYRQAAGRGLQLLFYSVGIGQISSEVPQNLSASRPQDRQFILSSKKLLLSDSGFYLCAWSPPGGQVYEQYFGPGTRLTVT.

This sequence joins TRBV9 and TRBJ1-2; 8 nucleotides align to TRBD1. Unmatched junction bases numbered 8, after V lost 3 bases and J lost 4 bases. CDR1 is SGDLS, CDR2 YYNGEE, per germline. The CDR3 is 15 residues long. The CDR3 sequence is CASSARDRSPYGYTF. The CDR3 DNA reads as TGTGCCAGCAGCGCTCGGGACAGGAGCCCCTATGGCTACACCTTC. The full variable domain, with the rest looked up from reference TRBV9 and TRBJ1-2, is DSGVTQTPKHLITATGQRVTLRCSPRSGDLSVYWYQQSLDQGLQFLIQYYNGEERAKGNILERFSAQQFPDLHSELNLSSLELGDSALYFCASSARDRSPYGYTFGSGTRLTVV.

The chain recombines TRBV6-1 with TRBJ2-7, with D perhaps TRBD2 (6 bases). The germline V gene has CDR1 MNHNS and CDR2 SASEGT. The V gene lost 3 bases and the J gene lost 0 bases, with 12 bases spanning the gap. The CDR3 has 15 residues. The CDR3 DNA reads TGTGCCAGCAGTGATTATAGCGGAAGCTCCTACGAGCAGTACTTC. This gives the protein CASSDYSGSSYEQYF.

DNA for the CDR3: TGCAGCGTTTTCTTCGGGGAGTATCTCTACGAGCAGTACTTC. Translating it yields CSVFFGEYLYEQYF. The chain employs TRBV29-1 and TRBJ2-7; weak D call: TRBD2 (5 bases). Trimming stripped 5 bases from V and 3 bases from J, with 17 bases between. The CDR3 spans 14 residues. CDR1 and CDR2 from the germline V gene are SQVTM and ANQGSEA.

The CDR3 loop reads CASSYSPSYTDTQYF. The CDR3 DNA reads as TGTGCCAGCAGTTACTCCCCTTCTTACACAGATACGCAGTATTTT. V usage is TRBV6-5 and J usage is TRBJ2-3; D is unresolved. Germline-derived CDR1 and CDR2 are MNHEY and SVGAGI. V was pared by 0 bases and J by 2 bases, with 9 bases between. This CDR3 is built from 15 residues.

The chain links TRBV4-2 to TRBJ2-1, with 15 bases aligning to TRBD2. Germline V gene sequence: CDR1 LGHNA, CDR2 YNFKEQ. The CDR3 consists of 20 residues. Trimming cost V 3 bases and J 0 bases; bases outside gene matches: 9. The CDR3 is CASSQIGLAGGPGSYNEQFF. The CDR3, as DNA: TGTGCCAGCAGCCAGATAGGACTAGCGGGAGGGCCTGGCTCCTACAATGAGCAGTTCTTC.

The V call is TRBV19, the J call TRBJ1-4; D is ambiguous. The CDR3 loop spans 15 amino acids. Germline V CDR1 and CDR2: LNHDA, SQIVND (reference sequence). V gave up 3 bases and J gave up 1 base, with 9 bases separating them. The CDR3 DNA sequence: TGTGCCAGTAGTATTTCTTGGGGAACTAATGAAAAACTGTTTTTT. Amino acid sequence: CASSISWGTNEKLFF.

V and J are TRBV5-4 and TRBJ1-1, with TRBD1 as a possible D gene (6 bases). The CDR3 is 15 residues long. V gave up 4 bases and J gave up 0 bases, with 13 bases separating them. The germline V gene has CDR1 SGHNT and CDR2 YYREEE (reference sequence). In nucleotides, the CDR3 is TGTGCCAGCAGCAATATCGGGACATTGAACACTGAAGCTTTCTTT. Amino acid sequence: CASSNIGTLNTEAFF. Looking up the rest from reference TRBV5-4 and TRBJ1-1 gives the full variable domain: ETGVTQSPTHLIKTRGQQVTLRCSSQSGHNTVSWYQQALGQGPQFIFQYYREEENGRGNFPPRFSGLQFPNYSSELNVNALELDDSALYLCASSNIGTLNTEAFFGQGTRLTVV.

The rearrangement uses TRBV27 and TRBJ2-7; 9 bases fit TRBD1. The V segment lost 4 bases and the J segment 4 bases; nucleotides outside the gene matches: 14. CDR1 is MNHEY and CDR2 is SMNVEV in the germline V gene (reference sequence). The CDR3 consists of 17 residues. As DNA, the CDR3 is TGTGCCAGCAGTTGGGCGTTGCAAGGACAGGGGAAATACGAGCAGTACTTC. It codes for CASSWALQGQGKYEQYF.

This clone was seen just once. The J gene is TRBJ2-7, the V gene TRBV15, with TRBD2 matching 12 bases. This CDR3 spans 19 amino acids. CDR1 and CDR2 (germline): LNHNV, YYDKDF (reference sequence). V dropped 0 bases and J dropped 0; count of bases not matched to a gene: 9. CDR3 loop: CATSRDAGLAGQFSYEQYF. The CDR3 DNA reads TGTGCCACCAGCAGAGATGCGGGACTAGCGGGCCAGTTCTCCTACGAGCAGTACTTC.

The chain joins TRBV25-1 to TRBJ1-2; TRBD1 aligns across 9 bases. The CDR3 has 14 amino acids. Trimming removed 10 bases from V and 2 bases from J; junction bases left unmatched: 8. Germline loops: CDR1 MGHDK, CDR2 SYGVNS. The CDR3 DNA sequence: TGTGCCACCATAGGACAGGGGCACAACTATGGCTACACCTTC. It is translated as CATIGQGHNYGYTF.

The chain uses TRBV6-1 and TRBJ2-1; 10 positions match TRBD2. Per the germline V gene, CDR1 is MNHNS and CDR2 is SASEGT. This CDR3 is 16 amino acids long. V lost 6 bases, J lost 7 bases, and 12 bases stayed unmatched. CDR3 loop: CASSELSGRAGNEQFF. As DNA, the CDR3 is TGTGCCAGCAGCGAACTCAGCGGGAGGGCGGGGAATGAGCAGTTCTTC.

CDR3 coding DNA: TGCGCCAGCAGCTTGGGAGGGCGCGGGGAGCTGTTTTTT. It translates to CASSLGGRGELFF. The rearrangement links TRBV5-1 to TRBJ2-2; a possible D gene is TRBD2 (5 bases). Germline V gene sequence: CDR1 SGHRS, CDR2 YFSETQ. The CDR3 is made up of 13 amino acids. Between the trimmed V and J ends, which lost 0 bases and 7 bases, there was a span of 7 bases.

The J gene is TRBJ1-5, the V gene TRBV19; D gene unclear. The CDR3 contains 13 residues. Germline assignment: CDR1 LNHDA and CDR2 SQIVND (reference sequence). The V gene lost 7 bases and the J gene lost 7 bases, with 14 bases spanning the gap. CDR3 protein: CASTINPEQPQHF. The CDR3 nucleotides are TGTGCCAGTACCATCAATCCGGAACAGCCCCAGCATTTT.

The chain carries TRBV28 and TRBJ2-7; a possible D gene is TRBD2 (6 bases). Trimming left V 10 bases short and J 2 bases short, with 21 bases between. The CDR3 is 15 amino acids. Germline V gene lookup returns CDR1 MDHEN and CDR2 SYDVKM. CDR3 sequence: CATRVGGYDAYEQYF. The CDR3 region has the DNA TGTGCCACACGTGTGGGGGGTTACGACGCCTACGAGCAGTACTTC.

This rearrangement joins TRBV7-9 to TRBJ1-4; D is possibly TRBD1 (6 bases). Trimming stripped 5 bases from V and 5 bases from J, with 9 bases between. Germline CDR1 reads SEHNR; CDR2 reads FQNEAQ (reference sequence). The CDR3 sequence is 13 residues long. DNA of the CDR3: TGTGCCAGCAGCCCGGGGGCCAATGAAAAACTGTTTTTT. This gives the protein CASSPGANEKLFF.